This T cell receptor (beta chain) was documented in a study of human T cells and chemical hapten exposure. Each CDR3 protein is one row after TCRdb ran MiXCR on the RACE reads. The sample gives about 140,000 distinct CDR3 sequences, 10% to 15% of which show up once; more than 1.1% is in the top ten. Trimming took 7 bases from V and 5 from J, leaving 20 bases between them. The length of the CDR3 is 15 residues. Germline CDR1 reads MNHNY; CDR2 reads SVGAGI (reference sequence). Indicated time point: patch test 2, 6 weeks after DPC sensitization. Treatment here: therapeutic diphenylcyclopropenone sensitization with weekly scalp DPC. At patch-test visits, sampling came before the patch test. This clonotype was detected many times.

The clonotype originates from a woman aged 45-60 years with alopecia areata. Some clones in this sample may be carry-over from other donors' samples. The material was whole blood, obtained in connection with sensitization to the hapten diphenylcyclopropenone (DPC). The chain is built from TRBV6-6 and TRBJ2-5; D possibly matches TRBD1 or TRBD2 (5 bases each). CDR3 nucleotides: TGTGCCAGCACCCTCTCCGGGACCTCGGCGGAGACCCAGTACTTC. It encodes CASTLSGTSAETQYF.